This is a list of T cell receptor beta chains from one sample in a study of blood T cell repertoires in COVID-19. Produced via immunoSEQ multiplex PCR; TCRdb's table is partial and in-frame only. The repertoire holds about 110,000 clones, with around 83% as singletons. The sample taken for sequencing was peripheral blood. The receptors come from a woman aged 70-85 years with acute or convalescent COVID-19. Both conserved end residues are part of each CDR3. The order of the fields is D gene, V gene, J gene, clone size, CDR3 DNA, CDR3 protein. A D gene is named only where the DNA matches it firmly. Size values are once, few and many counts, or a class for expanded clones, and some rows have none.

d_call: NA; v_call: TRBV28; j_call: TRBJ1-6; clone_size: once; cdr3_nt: TGTGCCAGCAGTTTTATACGGCAGGGTGGTTCACCCCTCCACTTT; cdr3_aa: CASSFIRQGGSPLHF
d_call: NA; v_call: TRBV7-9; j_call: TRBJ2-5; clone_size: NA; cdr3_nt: TGTGCCAGCAGCTTAGGGGGTTCAGGGAAGGTGGAGACCCAGTACTTC; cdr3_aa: CASSLGGSGKVETQYF
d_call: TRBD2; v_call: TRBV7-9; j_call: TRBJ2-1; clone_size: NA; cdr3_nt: TGTGCCAGCAGCTTATGGGGACTAGCGGGAGGCCGTTACAATGAGCAGTTCTTC; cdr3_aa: CASSLWGLAGGRYNEQFF
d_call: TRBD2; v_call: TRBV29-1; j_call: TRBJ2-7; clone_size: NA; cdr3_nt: TGCAGCGTTCGACTAGCGCTGAGGTACATCCCCTACGAGCAGTACTTC; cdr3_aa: CSVRLALRYIPYEQYF
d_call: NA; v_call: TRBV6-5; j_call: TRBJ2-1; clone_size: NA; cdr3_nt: TGTGCCAGCAGTTACTCAGGCGGCCACTACAATGAGCAGTTCTTC; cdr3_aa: CASSYSGGHYNEQFF
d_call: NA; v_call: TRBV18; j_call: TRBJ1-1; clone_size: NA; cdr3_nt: TGTGCCAGCTCACCGCAGGTAAATGAAGCTTTCTTT; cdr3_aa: CASSPQVNEAFF
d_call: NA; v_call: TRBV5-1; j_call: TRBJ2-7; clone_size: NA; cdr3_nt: TGCGCCAGCAGCCCCGCAGGACAGCTCTACGAGCAGTACTTC; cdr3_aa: CASSPAGQLYEQYF
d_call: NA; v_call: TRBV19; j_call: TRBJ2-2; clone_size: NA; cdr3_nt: TGTGCCAGCCAAATAGCAGGGGTCACCGGGGAGCTGTTTTTT; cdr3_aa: CASQIAGVTGELFF
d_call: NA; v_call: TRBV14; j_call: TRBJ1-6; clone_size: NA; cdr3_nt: TGTGCCAGCAGCCAAGACGGTTCTTCACCCCTCCACTTT; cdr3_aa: CASSQDGSSPLHF
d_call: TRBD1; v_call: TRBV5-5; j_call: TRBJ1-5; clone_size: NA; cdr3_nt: TGTGCCAGCAGCCCCTCCGGACAGGGTCATCAGCCCCAGCATTTT; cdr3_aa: CASSPSGQGHQPQHF
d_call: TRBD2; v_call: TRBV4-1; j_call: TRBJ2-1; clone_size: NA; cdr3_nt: TGCGCCAGCAGCGAAACACTAGCGGGAGAATACAATGAGCAGTTCTTC; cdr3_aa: CASSETLAGEYNEQFF
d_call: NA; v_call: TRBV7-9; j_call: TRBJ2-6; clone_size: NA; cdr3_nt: TGTGCCAGCAGCTTCAGGGCTGGGGCCAACGTCCTGACTTTC; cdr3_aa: CASSFRAGANVLTF
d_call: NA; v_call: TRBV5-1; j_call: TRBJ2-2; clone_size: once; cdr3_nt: TGCGCCAGCAGCAGCATCCCTCAGGGTAATTCCGGGGAGCTGTTTTTT; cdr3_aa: CASSSIPQGNSGELFF
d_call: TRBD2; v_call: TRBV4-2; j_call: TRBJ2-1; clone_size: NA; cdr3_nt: TGTGCCAGCAGCCAAGAAATAGCGGGCGACTACAATGAGCAGTTCTTC; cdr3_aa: CASSQEIAGDYNEQFF
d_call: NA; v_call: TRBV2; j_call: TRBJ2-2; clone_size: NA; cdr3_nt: TGTGCCAGTCGTTGGGGAGTGTCCGGGGAGCTGTTTTTT; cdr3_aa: CASRWGVSGELFF